This entry concerns a single T cell receptor (beta chain). Its antigen remains unidentified. At one boundary the junction diverges from the germline segment, which might be a read error. This sample was taken from a study of cytomegalovirus exposure and HLA in healthy donors. Broader study findings: As a later analysis revealed, most CMV-associated TCR beta chains appeared HLA-restricted. HLA alleles showed associations with 15,000 to 20,000 TCR beta sequences in a later analysis, at a 0.05 false discovery rate.

The CDR3 contains 16 residues. Germline CDR1 reads SSHAT; CDR2 reads FNYEAQ (reference sequence). Researchers ran the PCR with 60 Vbeta and 13 Jbeta primers. Repertoires were generated with immunoSEQ multiplex PCR, while TCRdb's copy carries only in-frame clones and drops some. Among 60,000 to 75,000 clones, less than 80% were seen once, and the ten largest hold 9.5% to 13%. The chain joins TRBV7-7 to TRBJ2-5, with D maybe TRBD2 (6 bases). Sequenced sample: PBMCs. The receptor comes from a woman aged 40 to 55 in good health and CMV-seropositive. The CDR3 protein is CASSQAGYGHQETQYF. The CDR3 nucleotides read TGTGCTAGCAGCCAAGCGGGCTACGGTCACCAAGAGACCCAGTACTTC.